Below are 32 T cell receptor beta chains sequenced from a single sample in a study of blood T cell repertoires in COVID-19. Measured with immunoSEQ multiplex PCR; TCRdb has only the in-frame clones, and not every one. The table has approximately 260,000 clones, roughly 85% seen once; the top ten hold 3.5% to 5.5%. What was sequenced was peripheral blood. The origin of the receptors is a man in his sixties who had recovered from COVID-19.

The CDR3 sequence: CASSFGGSGNEQFF. As DNA, the CDR3 is TGTGCCAGCAGCTTCGGGGGGAGCGGGAATGAGCAGTTCTTC. The chain couples TRBV5-4 to TRBJ2-1; 7 bases are a match to TRBD2. CDR1 SGHNT and CDR2 YYREEE come from the germline V gene (reference sequence). V lost 2 bases to trimming and J lost 7 bases; unmatched junction nucleotides: 6. This CDR3 is built from 14 residues.

The rearrangement uses TRBV11-2 and TRBJ1-2; the match to TRBD1 covers 7 bases. Germline V CDR1 and CDR2: SGHAT, FQNNGV. This CDR3 comprises 13 residues. The V segment lost 5 bases and the J segment 9 bases; nucleotides outside the gene matches: 9. Here the CDR3 reads CASSHTGQARYTF. CDR3 bases: TGTGCCAGCAGCCACACCGGACAGGCCCGCTACACCTTC.

This chain's CDR3 is CASTYRGAFQETQYF. DNA of the CDR3: TGTGCCAGCACGTACCGTGGGGCCTTCCAAGAGACCCAGTACTTC. V and J are TRBV6-5 and TRBJ2-5; possibly TRBD1 for D (5 bases). Germline loops: CDR1 MNHEY, CDR2 SVGAGI. V was trimmed by 7 bases and J by 1 base, leaving 16 bases between them. The CDR3 is 15 amino acids.

The sample holds many counts of this clone. The chain joins TRBV3-1 (or the pseudogene TRBV3-2) to TRBJ1-2; 8 nucleotides agree with TRBD1. The CDR3 covers 13 residues. Looked up from germline, CDR1 is LGHDT and CDR2 is YNNKEL (reference sequence). J gave up 8 bases and V 4 bases, and 6 bases lay outside the gene matches. The CDR3 coding sequence is TGTGCCAGCAGCCCTGACAGGGGTGGAGGCTACACCTTC. Protein sequence: CASSPDRGGGYTF.

The chain couples TRBV7-2 to TRBJ2-7; weak D call: TRBD2 (6 bases). Deletions cut 1 base from V and 0 bases from J, with 10 bases between. Germline CDR1 reads SGHTA; CDR2 reads FQGNSA. There are 15 residues in the CDR3. The CDR3 region has the DNA TGTGCCAGCAGCTTAGAGGGACTGCTCTCCTACGAGCAGTACTTC. Translated, it gives CASSLEGLLSYEQYF. Complete variable domain (other parts from reference TRBV7-2 and TRBJ2-7): GAGVSQSPSNKVTEKGKDVELRCDPISGHTALYWYRQSLGQGLEFLIYFQGNSAPDKSGLPSDRFSAERTGGSVSTLTIQRTQQEDSAVYLCASSLEGLLSYEQYFGPGTRLTVT.

The DNA of the CDR3 is TGTGCCACCTATGGGGGCGCCGGGGAGCTGTTTTTT. It encodes CATYGGAGELFF. This sequence joins TRBV24-1 and TRBJ2-2; D may be TRBD1 (6 bases). The CDR3 totals 12 residues. V lost 9 bases, J lost 6 bases, and 10 bases lay in between. Germline loops: CDR1 KGHDR, CDR2 SFDVKD.

This clone was observed a single time. The chain links TRBV7-2 to TRBJ2-3; D perhaps matches TRBD2 (6 bases). The CDR3 totals 12 residues. CDR1 is SGHTA, CDR2 FQGNSA, per germline. The ends were cut back, 3 bases at V and 8 bases at J, with 9 bases in the middle. The CDR3 region is CASSFSGVTQYF. The CDR3 region has the DNA TGTGCCAGCAGCTTTTCGGGGGTTACGCAGTATTTT. The whole variable domain, remainder taken from reference TRBV7-2 and TRBJ2-3, is GAGVSQSPSNKVTEKGKDVELRCDPISGHTALYWYRQSLGQGLEFLIYFQGNSAPDKSGLPSDRFSAERTGGSVSTLTIQRTQQEDSAVYLCASSFSGVTQYFGPGTRLTVL.

V usage is TRBV5-4 and J usage is TRBJ2-3, with D tentatively TRBD2 (6 bases). CDR1 and CDR2 from the germline V gene are SGHNT and YYREEE (reference sequence). This CDR3 region has 13 residues. The V end was cut by 7 bases, the J end by 2 bases, with 11 bases between. The CDR3 loop is CASLAGNTDTQYF. In DNA, the CDR3 is TGTGCCAGCCTGGCGGGAAACACAGATACGCAGTATTTT.

This chain uses TRBV19 with TRBJ1-4; 10 nucleotides agree with TRBD1. Germline V gene sequence: CDR1 LNHDA, CDR2 SQIVND (reference sequence). The J segment lost 8 bases and the V segment lost 6 bases, leaving 6 bases of the junction unmatched. There are 14 residues in the CDR3. This CDR3 is CASRPGQGYEKLFF. As DNA, the CDR3 is TGTGCCAGTAGGCCGGGACAGGGGTACGAAAAACTGTTTTTT.

This clone has more than one count but fewer than ten. The chain is built from TRBV14 and TRBJ1-3, with no clear D. The germline gives CDR1 SGHDN, CDR2 FVKESK. The CDR3 loop spans 12 amino acids. V was trimmed by 4 bases and J by 5 bases, leaving 6 bases between them. The CDR3 is CASSPSRNTIYF. CDR3 DNA sequence: TGTGCCAGCAGCCCATCCAGAAACACCATATATTTT.

V and J are TRBV5-1 and TRBJ1-4; 9 bases are shared with TRBD1. Looked up from germline, CDR1 is SGHRS and CDR2 is YFSETQ. The junction had 15 bases not matched to a gene; V was cut back by 4 bases and J by 8 bases. This CDR3 spans 17 amino acids. CDR3 sequence reads: CASSQPGQGKVGEKLFF. Here the CDR3 DNA reads TGCGCCAGCAGCCAGCCGGGACAGGGTAAAGTCGGGGAAAAACTGTTTTTT.

The V and J genes are TRBV7-9 and TRBJ1-6, with 8 bases aligning to TRBD1. The CDR3 has 16 residues. J lost 8 bases, V lost 0 bases, and 6 bases had no gene match. Germline V lookup: CDR1 SEHNR, CDR2 FQNEAQ (reference sequence). Written as DNA, the CDR3 is TGTGCCAGCAGCTTAGCCGGACAGGGCCTTCATTCACCCCTCCACTTT. It is translated as CASSLAGQGLHSPLHF.

The J gene is TRBJ2-2, the V gene TRBV5-1; a weak D match, TRBD1 (7 bases). V was trimmed by 3 bases and J by 4 bases, leaving 10 bases between them. The CDR3 sequence is 14 residues long. Germline CDR1 is SGHRS and CDR2 is YFSETQ. DNA of the CDR3: TGCGCCAGCAGCTCTCAGGGGGGCACCGGGGAGCTGTTTTTT. Its protein is CASSSQGGTGELFF.

This chain uses TRBV9 with TRBJ1-2, with 9 bases that match TRBD1. The CDR3 is 16 amino acids. The germline CDR1 and CDR2 sequences are SGDLS and YYNGEE. V lost 3 bases, J lost 7 bases, and 13 bases stayed unmatched. The CDR3 DNA reads TGTGCCAGCAGCGGGACAGGGGAGAAAGGGGTACTTGGCTACACCTTC. Protein product: CASSGTGEKGVLGYTF.

The V gene is TRBV2, the J gene TRBJ1-2; TRBD1 matches 8 bases. This CDR3 spans 14 amino acids. The V gene's germline CDR1 is SNHLY and CDR2 FYNNEI. V was pared by 10 bases and J by 8 bases, with 15 bases of the junction left unmatched. The CDR3 loop is CATGGQGTSRGYTF. CDR3 nucleotide sequence: TGTGCCACCGGAGGACAGGGCACCTCAAGGGGCTACACCTTC.

The V call is TRBV7-2, the J call TRBJ2-2; D call uncertain. The CDR3 consists of 13 residues. Germline lookup yields CDR1 SGHTA and CDR2 FQGNSA. Trimming took 4 bases from V and 6 from J, leaving 9 bases between them. Here the CDR3 DNA reads TGTGCCAGCAGCTCCCGGGTCTCCGGGGAGCTGTTTTTT. Translating it yields CASSSRVSGELFF.

The rearrangement uses TRBV23-1 and TRBJ2-7; 8 bases line up with TRBD2. TRBV23-1 is labeled an ORF, and its function is uncertain. The CDR3 totals 14 residues. The ends lost 7 bases at V and 4 bases at J; junction bases unmatched: 9. In DNA, the CDR3 is TGCGCCAGCAACCCCGGGACTAGGGGTTACGAGCAGTACTTC. The encoded protein is CASNPGTRGYEQYF.

This clone was seen a single time. The chain recombines TRBV21-1 with TRBJ2-1; the table names TRBD2, a call not compared with the DNA. TRBV21-1 is reported as a pseudogene. This CDR3 region has 19 residues. Written as DNA, the CDR3 is TGTGCCAGCAGCAAAGGGGGTGTGCTAGCGGATAGCTCCTACAATGAGCAGTTCTTC. This gives the protein CASSKGGVLADSSYNEQFF.

The chain recombines TRBV6-1 with TRBJ1-6, with D possibly matching TRBD1 (5 bases). The germline V gene encodes CDR1 MNHNS and CDR2 SASEGT. The germline V and J ends were trimmed by 0 bases and 5 bases, with 11 bases remaining between them. CDR3 length: 16 amino acids. The CDR3 region is CASSEATRGNNSPLHF. The CDR3 DNA sequence: TGTGCCAGCAGTGAAGCGACTAGGGGAAATAATTCACCCCTCCACTTT.

As concerns this clone: Its ends do not fully match the called genes, so a read error is possible. The chain links TRBV7-2 to TRBJ2-5, with a possible D match to TRBD2 (6 bases). The germline V gene encodes CDR1 SGHTA and CDR2 FQGNSA. The CDR3 sequence is 15 residues long. CDR3 in amino acids: CASTLFGASVGLLYF. CDR3 nucleotides: TGTGCCAGCACCTTATTCGGGGCTAGCGTCGGTCTTCTGTACTTC. Full variable domain (missing parts from reference TRBV7-2 and TRBJ2-5): GAGVSQSPSNKVTEKGKDVELRCDPISGHTALYWYRQSLGQGLEFLIYFQGNSAPDKSGLPSDRFSAERTGGSVSTLTIQRTQQEDSAVYLCASTLFGASVGLLYFGPGTRLLVL.

This clone has only a few counts. CDR3: CASSSGRGNEQFF. The DNA for the CDR3 is TGTGCCAGCTCGTCCGGGAGGGGCAATGAGCAGTTCTTC. This chain links TRBV18 with TRBJ2-1; the match to TRBD2 covers 8 bases. This CDR3 has 13 residues. CDR1 is KGHSH and CDR2 is LQKENI in the germline V gene. V lost 6 bases to trimming and J lost 6 bases; unmatched junction nucleotides: 4.

In its sample, this clone was seen a few times. The chain links TRBV5-1 to TRBJ1-1, with TRBD1 matching over 7 bases. V lost 4 bases, J lost 5 bases, and 5 bases stayed unmatched. CDR3 size: 13 residues. Germline CDR1 is SGHRS and CDR2 is YFSETQ. The CDR3 is CASSVETGTEAFF. The CDR3 DNA reads as TGCGCCAGCAGCGTCGAGACAGGGACTGAAGCTTTCTTT.

The chain carries TRBV9 and TRBJ1-2, with D possibly being TRBD1 (5 bases). The length of the CDR3 is 15 residues. Germline loops: CDR1 SGDLS, CDR2 YYNGEE. Trimming pared 2 bases from V and 1 base from J, leaving 12 bases between. For the CDR3, the DNA is TGTGCCAGCAGCGTCAGGGCCCTTAATAACTATGGCTACACCTTC. Encoded protein: CASSVRALNNYGYTF.

CDR3 bases: TGTGCCAGCTATTTACAGGGTATGGGATCACCCCTCCACTTT. Translated: CASYLQGMGSPLHF. The genes are TRBV28 and TRBJ1-6; D possibly corresponds to TRBD1 (6 bases). The CDR3 extends over 14 amino acids. CDR1 and CDR2 (germline): MDHEN, SYDVKM. Trimming removed 8 bases at V and 10 bases at J, with 18 bases between.

The gene calls are TRBV19 and TRBJ2-2; TRBD2 matches at 11 bases. Unmatched junction bases numbered 0, after V lost 3 bases and J lost 6 bases. Per the germline V gene, CDR1 is LNHDA and CDR2 is SQIVND (reference sequence). The CDR3 is 14 amino acids. CDR3 in DNA: TGTGCCAGTAGTATTAGCGGGAGGGCCGGGGAGCTGTTTTTT. Its protein is CASSISGRAGELFF.

V gene TRBV5-1 combines with J gene TRBJ2-1; 7 bases are shared with TRBD2. The CDR3 totals 15 residues. Germline CDR1 reads SGHRS; CDR2 reads YFSETQ. Germline trimming cut 0 bases from V and 7 bases from J; bases unmatched to any gene: 7. The CDR3 DNA sequence: TGCGCCAGCAGCTTGGTGGCGCAGGGAGGGAATGAGCAGTTCTTC. Translated, it gives CASSLVAQGGNEQFF.

The V gene is TRBV11-2, the J gene TRBJ1-1, with a possible D match to TRBD1 (6 bases). The CDR3 covers 15 residues. CDR1 SGHAT and CDR2 FQNNGV come from the germline V gene. Trimming took 2 bases from V and 6 from J, leaving 16 bases between them. This chain's CDR3 is CASSLPWRGAAEAFF. The CDR3 DNA follows: TGTGCCAGCAGCTTACCTTGGCGGGGGGCCGCTGAAGCTTTCTTT.

The V call is TRBV18, the J call TRBJ2-1; D gene uncertain. Germline CDR1 KGHSH, CDR2 LQKENI. This CDR3 has 15 amino acids. Trimming removed 0 bases at V and 2 bases at J, with 8 bases between. The CDR3 is CASSPPQRAYNEQFF. CDR3 in DNA: TGTGCCAGCTCACCACCCCAGCGAGCCTACAATGAGCAGTTCTTC.

The V gene is TRBV2, the J gene TRBJ2-3; the match to TRBD2 covers 11 bases. Germline V gene lookup returns CDR1 SNHLY and CDR2 FYNNEI. This CDR3 contains 19 residues. With V trimmed by 8 bases and J by 0 bases, 16 bases remained unmatched. In DNA, the CDR3 is TGTGCCAGCGAACTGGAGTCAACGGGACTAGCGGTGAGCACAGATACGCAGTATTTT. Translating gives CASELESTGLAVSTDTQYF.

The genes are TRBV5-1 and TRBJ2-5; 16 bases fit TRBD2. V lost 0 bases, J lost 5 bases, and 16 bases stayed unmatched. From germline, CDR1 is SGHRS and CDR2 YFSETQ. The CDR3 is 21 amino acids. DNA of the CDR3: TGCGCCAGCAGCTTGGCCGTCCCGGGGACTAGCGGGAGGGGGACCCTGGAGACCCAGTACTTC. Encoded protein: CASSLAVPGTSGRGTLETQYF.

The chain recombines TRBV7-9 with TRBJ1-1, with TRBD1 matching over 9 bases. The CDR3 length is 15 residues. Germline-derived CDR1 and CDR2 are SEHNR and FQNEAQ (reference sequence). The trim removed 8 bases at V and 1 base at J, leaving 8 bases unmatched. The CDR3 is CASGQQGAQNTEAFF. The CDR3 DNA reads as TGTGCCAGCGGACAACAGGGGGCGCAGAACACTGAAGCTTTCTTT.

This chain joins TRBV2 and TRBJ1-2; tentatively, D is TRBD1 (5 bases). The V and J ends lost 7 bases and 3 bases respectively, with 15 bases between them. Germline V gives CDR1 SNHLY, CDR2 FYNNEI. The CDR3 is 14 amino acids. The CDR3 DNA follows: TGTGCCAGCACCGAGCAGGGTCCTCACTATGGCTACACCTTC. Its translation: CASTEQGPHYGYTF. The entire variable domain, with the rest obtained from reference TRBV2 and TRBJ1-2, is as follows: EPEVTQTPSHQVTQMGQEVILRCVPISNHLYFYWYRQILGQKVEFLVSFYNNEISEKSEIFDDQFSVERPDGSNFTLKIRSTKLEDSAMYFCASTEQGPHYGYTFGSGTRLTVV.